The 4 T cell receptor beta chains below all came from one sample that was sequenced in a study of CXCR3-negative and CXCR3-positive naive CD8 T cells. Findings and caveats of the study: Higher TRB CDR3 hydrophobicity marked CXCR3-positive naive cells relative to CXCR3-negative naive cells.

Preparation of TRB cDNA libraries relied on 5' RACE carrying UMI labels. TCRdb re-called the 5' RACE reads; one entry per CDR3 protein, DNA not given. Recorded for this sample: 150,000 to 160,000 distinct CDR3 sequences. For these receptors, no antigen is known. Sequencing was performed on naive CXCR3+ CD8+ T cells from blood. Noted subset: CD45RO-CCR7+CD27+CD95- naive CD8+ T cells expressing CXCR3 (TNR3+). The origin of the receptors is a human donor in good health. Some clones in this sample may be carry-over from other donors' samples.

The J gene is TRBJ1-6, the V gene TRBV5-1; TCRdb calls TRBD1, which cannot be checked without DNA. This CDR3 is built from 14 residues. Looked up from germline, CDR1 is SGHRS and CDR2 is YFSETQ. The CDR3 protein is CASSPDSPGSPLHF.

The chain joins TRBV21-1 to TRBJ1-5. TRBV21-1 is a recognized pseudogene. The CDR3 loop spans 17 amino acids. The CDR3 loop reads CASSKGAGTPPRQPQHF.

V gene TRBV6-5 combines with J gene TRBJ1-2; the D call from TCRdb, TRBD1, cannot be confirmed without DNA. Per the germline V gene, CDR1 is MNHEY and CDR2 is SVGAGI. This CDR3 comprises 12 residues. CDR3 sequence reads: CASTGREDGYTF.

The genes are TRBV15 and TRBJ2-7; the D gene TCRdb calls, TRBD2, cannot be checked with no DNA. Germline CDR1 and CDR2: LNHNV and YYDKDF (reference sequence). The length of the CDR3 is 14 residues. Here the CDR3 reads CATGVLAGAYEQYF.